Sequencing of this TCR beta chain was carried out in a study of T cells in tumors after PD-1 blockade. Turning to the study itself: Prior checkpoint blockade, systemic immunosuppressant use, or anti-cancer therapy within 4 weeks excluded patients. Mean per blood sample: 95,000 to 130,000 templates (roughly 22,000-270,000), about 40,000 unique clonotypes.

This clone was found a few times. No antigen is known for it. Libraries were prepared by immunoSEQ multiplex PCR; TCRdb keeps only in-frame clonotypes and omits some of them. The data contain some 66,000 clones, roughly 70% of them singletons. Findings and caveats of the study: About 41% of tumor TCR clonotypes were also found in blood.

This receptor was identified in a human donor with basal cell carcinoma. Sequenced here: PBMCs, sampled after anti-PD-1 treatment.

The CDR3 DNA follows: TGTGCCAGCAGTGAGGTCAGGGGATGGGATCAGCCCCAGCATTTT. Translated: CASSEVRGWDQPQHF. This chain links TRBV2 with TRBJ1-5; D might be TRBD1 (6 bases). The CDR3 spans 15 residues. The V end lost 3 bases, the J end lost 5 bases, and 14 bases lay between the germline ends. The germline V gene has CDR1 SNHLY and CDR2 FYNNEI.